Only a few counts were recorded for the clone carrying this T cell receptor (beta chain). Sequenced by immunoSEQ multiplex PCR; TCRdb stores in-frame clones only, minus some. The table shows 20,000 to 30,000 clones, with 75% to 90% occurring only once. The CDR3 consists of 14 residues. Germline V gives CDR1 GTSNPN, CDR2 SVGIG (reference sequence). V was cut by 2 bases and J by 2 bases, with 7 bases left in between. These data come from a study of PD-L1 blockade in urothelial cancer. Study-wide context: About 90% of the roughly 30 patients were men whose urothelial cancer was bladder-origin. Patients had been given 0 to 3 earlier chemotherapy regimens.

The TCR comes from a man in his fifties or sixties with urothelial cancer. This specimen consisted of PBMCs, obtained around atezolizumab (anti-PD-L1) treatment. V gene TRBV30 combines with J gene TRBJ1-6; no reliable D call. CDR3 DNA: TGTGCCTGGAGTTATTCTACCTATAATTCACCCCTCCACTTT. The encoded protein is CAWSYSTYNSPLHF.